What follows are 31 T cell receptor beta chains derived from one specimen sequenced in a study of T cell repertoires in cytomegalovirus infection. TCRdb re-called the reads through MiXCR, storing one row per CDR3 protein. Of 350,000 to 400,000 distinct CDR3 sequences listed, nearly 35% are singletons. For these TCRs, the target antigens are not known. The sequences come from cultured PBMCs, collected from culture after CMV antigen stimulation. Receptors originate from a human donor in good health (CMV status not recorded). Some clones in this sample may be carry-over from other donors' samples.

The chain employs TRBV7-2 and TRBJ2-7, with TRBD1 matching 8 bases. This CDR3 spans 15 amino acids. From germline, CDR1 is SGHTA and CDR2 FQGNSA. Trimming took 0 bases from V and 3 from J; bases not matched to a gene: 4. The CDR3 spells CASSLAGTGVYEQYF. In DNA form, the CDR3 reads TGTGCCAGCAGCTTAGCTGGGACAGGAGTCTACGAGCAGTACTTC.

The rearrangement links TRBV12-3 or TRBV12-4 to TRBJ1-1, with a tentative D call TRBD1 (6 bases). The germline V and J ends were trimmed by 2 bases and 2 bases, with 9 bases remaining between them. This CDR3 spans 14 amino acids. The CDR3 loop reads CASSLLQGNTEAFF. DNA for the CDR3: TGTGCCAGCAGTTTATTACAGGGTAACACTGAAGCTTTCTTT.

This clonotype was found once. The J gene is TRBJ2-7, the V gene TRBV4-3; 7 nucleotides line up with TRBD1. Germline CDR1 reads LGHNA; CDR2 reads YSLEER. The CDR3 totals 14 residues. The trim removed 0 bases at V and 7 bases at J, leaving 6 bases unmatched. CDR3 sequence (DNA): TGCGCCAGCAGCCAAGAACAGGGGTTTTTGGAGCAGTACTTC. Amino acids: CASSQEQGFLEQYF.

In its sample, this clonotype was seen a few times. The J gene is TRBJ2-5, the V gene TRBV28; TRBD1 agrees at 7 bases. Germline CDR1 reads MDHEN; CDR2 reads SYDVKM. With 6 bases clipped from V and 5 bases from J, the junction kept 9 bases outside the gene matches. The CDR3 extends over 14 amino acids. CDR3 in amino acids: CASRVQGELETQYF. The CDR3 nucleotides read TGTGCCAGCAGGGTGCAGGGGGAACTGGAGACCCAGTACTTC.

This clonotype was detected only a few times. The chain recombines TRBV4-3 with TRBJ2-1, with 9 nucleotides matching TRBD1. Per germline, CDR1 LGHNA and CDR2 YSLEER. V lost 1 base, J lost 6 bases, and 4 bases stayed unmatched. This CDR3 is 15 amino acids long. The CDR3 nucleotides read TGCGCCAGCAGCCAAGGAGACAGGGGGTTCAATGAGCAGTTCTTC. Translating it yields CASSQGDRGFNEQFF.

V and J are TRBV6-2 or TRBV6-3 and TRBJ2-5, with D possibly being TRBD1 (6 bases). Germline-derived CDR1 and CDR2 are MNHEY and SVGEGT. This CDR3 comprises 13 residues. V gave up 6 bases and J gave up 7 bases, with 15 bases separating them. Here the CDR3 reads CASRLDRKGTQYF. The CDR3 DNA reads as TGTGCCAGCAGACTCGACAGGAAAGGGACCCAGTACTTC.

This clonotype was seen at least ten times. The V call is TRBV7-6, the J call TRBJ1-5; D gene uncertain. Germline lookup yields CDR1 SGHVS and CDR2 FNYEAQ. Between the trimmed V and J ends, which lost 1 base and 5 bases, there was a span of 6 bases. The CDR3 totals 13 residues. CDR3 protein: CASSLGSDQPQHF. The CDR3 DNA follows: TGTGCCAGCAGCTTAGGGTCGGATCAGCCCCAGCATTTT.

This clonotype was found many times. The chain recombines TRBV7-2 with TRBJ2-1; D may correspond to TRBD1 or TRBD2 (5 bases each). V dropped 2 bases and J dropped 10 bases, with 18 bases sitting between them. The CDR3 has 15 amino acids. CDR1 SGHTA and CDR2 FQGNSA come from the germline V gene. CDR3 residues: CASSLRSGHKREQFF. Written as DNA, the CDR3 is TGTGCCAGCAGCTTACGAAGCGGACATAAACGAGAGCAGTTCTTC.

This clonotype was observed a few times. The chain has TRBV7-2 and TRBJ2-3; tentative D call: TRBD2 (5 bases). CDR1 is SGHTA, CDR2 FQGNSA, per germline. Trimming cost V 7 bases and J 4 bases, with 12 bases left between them. The CDR3 extends over 13 amino acids. The CDR3 loop is CASTTRAPDTQYF. The CDR3 nucleotides are TGTGCCAGCACTACGCGGGCCCCAGATACGCAGTATTTT.

The chain couples TRBV11-3 to TRBJ2-5; D tentatively reads TRBD1 or TRBD2 (6 bases each). Germline values: CDR1 SGHNT, CDR2 YENEEA. The CDR3 contains 16 residues. V gave up 6 bases and J gave up 0 bases, with 17 bases separating them. This CDR3 is CASSFRRGPYQETQYF. In DNA, the CDR3 is TGTGCCAGCAGTTTCCGTCGGGGGCCCTACCAAGAGACCCAGTACTTC.

The V and J genes are TRBV19 and TRBJ2-5, with a weak D call TRBD2 (6 bases). The CDR3 covers 13 residues. V dropped 5 bases and J dropped 9 bases, with 16 bases sitting between them. Germline lookup yields CDR1 LNHDA and CDR2 SQIVND (reference sequence). The DNA of the CDR3 is TGTGCCAGTAGTCCTGACTTGACGGGGGCCCAGTACTTC. Amino acid sequence: CASSPDLTGAQYF. The variable domain in full, with the rest retrieved from reference TRBV19 and TRBJ2-5, is DGGITQSPKYLFRKEGQNVTLSCEQNLNHDAMYWYRQDPGQGLRLIYYSQIVNDFQKGDIAEGYSVSREKKESFPLTVTSAQKNPTAFYLCASSPDLTGAQYFGPGTRLLVL.

This clonotype was counted only a few times. The chain uses TRBV20-1 and TRBJ1-5; D not certain. CDR3 size: 14 residues. Trimming left V 6 bases short and J 2 bases short, with 14 bases between. CDR1 is DFQATT, CDR2 SNEGSKA, per germline (reference sequence). This CDR3 is CSALGPDGNQPQHF. CDR3 nucleotides: TGCAGTGCCCTAGGACCGGACGGCAATCAGCCCCAGCATTTT.

This sequence joins TRBV5-5 and TRBJ2-7; D gene ambiguous. V was pared by 1 base and J by 6 bases, with 11 bases between. Germline V gene sequence: CDR1 SGHKS, CDR2 YYEKEE (reference sequence). The CDR3 consists of 13 residues. The CDR3: CASSLSGKSEQYV. The CDR3 bases are TGTGCCAGCAGCTTGTCGGGTAAATCCGAGCAGTACGTC.

In its sample, this clonotype was seen a few times. The V and J genes are TRBV28 and TRBJ1-5; 10 positions match TRBD1. With V trimmed by 6 bases and J by 0 bases, 5 bases remained unmatched. Germline V gene lookup returns CDR1 MDHEN and CDR2 SYDVKM. The CDR3 has 16 amino acids. In nucleotides, the CDR3 is TGTGCCAGCAGACCGGGACAGGGGCCTAGCAATCAGCCCCAGCATTTT. It translates to CASRPGQGPSNQPQHF.

The V gene is TRBV20-1, the J gene TRBJ2-1; 14 bases match TRBD2. J gave up 5 bases and V 6 bases, and 6 bases lay outside the gene matches. The CDR3 is made up of 15 amino acids. The germline CDR1 and CDR2 sequences are DFQATT and SNEGSKA (reference sequence). The CDR3 region has the DNA TGCAGTGCCCGACTAGCGGGAGGGCCTAACAATGAGCAGTTCTTC. It specifies CSARLAGGPNNEQFF.

CDR3 residues: CASSLERETTYEQYV. The CDR3 nucleotides are TGTGCCAGCAGCCTTGAGCGGGAGACGACCTACGAGCAGTACGTC. The rearrangement uses TRBV6-1 and TRBJ2-7; 8 nucleotides align to TRBD2. Germline V lookup: CDR1 MNHNS, CDR2 SASEGT. The ends lost 6 bases at V and 2 bases at J; junction bases unmatched: 9. This CDR3 region has 15 residues.

The sample holds a few counts of this clonotype. The CDR3 region has the DNA TGTGCCAGCAGTTACTCCCCTGGAGTTAATGAGCAGTTCTTC. This encodes CASSYSPGVNEQFF. The V and J genes are TRBV6-5 and TRBJ2-1; D uncertain. The length of the CDR3 is 14 residues. The ends were cut back, 0 bases at V and 7 bases at J, with 10 bases in the middle. Germline lookup yields CDR1 MNHEY and CDR2 SVGAGI.

This clonotype was detected once. This chain joins TRBV7-2 and TRBJ2-3; 12 bases map to TRBD2. The V gene's germline CDR1 is SGHTA and CDR2 FQGNSA. This CDR3 comprises 17 residues. V gave up 5 bases and J gave up 2 bases; unmatched junction bases: 8. CDR3 nucleotide sequence: TGTGCCAGCAGCCTGTACCGGACTAGCGGGACCACAGATACGCAGTATTTT. Its protein is CASSLYRTSGTTDTQYF.

The CDR3: CASSLAGRTSTDTQYF. The DNA for the CDR3 is TGTGCCAGCAGCCTCGCCGGGAGGACTAGCACAGATACGCAGTATTTT. This rearrangement joins TRBV28 to TRBJ2-3; 7 nucleotides line up with TRBD2. Per the germline V gene, CDR1 is MDHEN and CDR2 is SYDVKM. The CDR3 runs 16 residues. The junction had 9 bases not matched to a gene; V was cut back by 6 bases and J by 0 bases.

This chain links TRBV9 with TRBJ2-5, with D maybe TRBD2 (6 bases). The CDR3 sequence is 16 residues long. Trimming shortened V by 0 bases and J by 5 bases, and 17 bases separated the two germline ends. The germline CDR1 and CDR2 sequences are SGDLS and YYNGEE. DNA for the CDR3: TGTGCCAGCAGCGTAGAAGGAGGGTCGGTTCAGGAGACCCAGTACTTC. This encodes CASSVEGGSVQETQYF.

This rearrangement joins TRBV7-2 to TRBJ2-3; D remains unclear. V was pared by 2 bases and J by 6 bases, with 12 bases between. The CDR3 has 14 amino acids. Germline CDR1 SGHTA, CDR2 FQGNSA. The CDR3 nucleotides read TGTGCCAGCAGCTTAATTCGGAGTTCGGATACGCAGTATTTT. Translating gives CASSLIRSSDTQYF.

V usage is TRBV12-3 or TRBV12-4 and J usage is TRBJ2-1; 7 bases match TRBD2. The CDR3 is 14 residues long. With V trimmed by 5 bases and J by 9 bases, 10 bases remained unmatched. Here the CDR3 DNA reads TGTGCCAGCAGTGGAAAGACTAGCAACAGTGAGCAGTTCTTC. Translating it yields CASSGKTSNSEQFF.

The gene calls are TRBV19 and TRBJ1-1; D is unclear. The CDR3 has 14 residues. The V gene's germline CDR1 is LNHDA and CDR2 SQIVND (reference sequence). The V gene lost 3 bases and the J gene lost 0 bases, with 8 bases spanning the gap. The CDR3 spells CASSIQRMNTEAFF. The CDR3 DNA reads as TGTGCCAGTAGTATTCAGAGAATGAACACTGAAGCTTTCTTT.

The V and J genes are TRBV7-3 and TRBJ2-5; possibly TRBD2 for D (6 bases). Trimming stripped 5 bases from V and 2 bases from J, with 18 bases between. This CDR3 comprises 16 residues. In germline, CDR1 is SGHTA, CDR2 FQGTGA. This CDR3 is CASSRGDLPEQETQYF. The CDR3, as DNA: TGTGCCAGCAGCAGAGGGGACTTACCGGAGCAAGAGACCCAGTACTTC. The full variable domain, in which reference TRBV7-3 and TRBJ2-5 provide the parts outside the CDR3, is GAGVSQTPSNKVTEKGKYVELRCDPISGHTALYWYRQSLGQGPEFLIYFQGTGAADDSGLPNDRFFAVRPEGSVSTLKIQRTERGDSAVYLCASSRGDLPEQETQYFGPGTRLLVL.

The genes are TRBV7-9 and TRBJ2-2; possible D gene TRBD1, 5 bases. Germline V gene sequence: CDR1 SEHNR, CDR2 FQNEAQ (reference sequence). This CDR3 is 14 amino acids long. The V gene lost 3 bases and the J gene lost 5 bases, with 10 bases spanning the gap. The CDR3: CASSFGPGTGELFF. CDR3 DNA sequence: TGTGCCAGCAGCTTCGGCCCAGGGACCGGGGAGCTGTTTTTT.

CDR3 loop: CASSLVRGRSSGANVLTF. The CDR3 DNA sequence: TGTGCCAGCAGCTTGGTCAGGGGGCGCAGCTCTGGGGCCAACGTCCTGACTTTC. The chain uses TRBV7-9 and TRBJ2-6; TRBD1 agrees at 8 bases. The trim removed 3 bases at V and 0 bases at J, leaving 7 bases unmatched. The CDR3 contains 18 residues. From germline, CDR1 is SEHNR and CDR2 FQNEAQ (reference sequence).

The gene calls are TRBV28 and TRBJ2-5, with D hard to call. The CDR3 totals 16 residues. The ends were cut back, 3 bases at V and 0 bases at J, with 14 bases in the middle. Germline CDR1 is MDHEN and CDR2 is SYDVKM. CDR3 loop: CASSFSPGLYQETQYF. The CDR3 bases are TGTGCCAGCAGTTTCTCTCCGGGTTTGTACCAAGAGACCCAGTACTTC. Variable domain in full (rest from reference TRBV28 and TRBJ2-5): DVKVTQSSRYLVKRTGEKVFLECVQDMDHENMFWYRQDPGLGLRLIYFSYDVKMKEKGDIPEGYSVSREKKERFSLILESASTNQTSMYLCASSFSPGLYQETQYFGPGTRLLVL.

As to this clonotype: A junction boundary mismatches the germline segment, possibly from a read error. This chain uses TRBV7-2 with TRBJ2-3, with D perhaps TRBD2 (7 bases). CDR1 is SGHTA and CDR2 is FQGNSA in the germline V gene. The CDR3 runs 14 residues. The CDR3 loop reads CASKRPGGGADTHF. CDR3 in DNA: TGTGCCAGCAAACGACCGGGCGGGGGCGCAGATACGCATTTT.

This clonotype has a count of ten or more. This chain uses TRBV7-2 with TRBJ2-3, with TRBD2 matching over 7 bases. CDR3 length: 15 residues. Germline V gives CDR1 SGHTA, CDR2 FQGNSA. The V gene end was trimmed by 4 bases and the J gene end by 2 bases; junction bases not matched to a gene: 6. The CDR3 region has the DNA TGTGCCAGCAGCTCTAGCGGACTTAACACAGATACGCAGTATTTT. This translates into CASSSSGLNTDTQYF.

This chain's CDR3 is CASSLAWGYEQYV. The CDR3 nucleotides read TGTGCCAGCAGTTTAGCGTGGGGATACGAGCAGTACGTC. The V call is TRBV12-3 or TRBV12-4, the J call TRBJ2-7; no clear D. V lost 0 bases and J 4 bases, leaving 7 bases between the germline ends. The CDR3 runs 13 residues.

The chain employs TRBV19 and TRBJ1-3; possibly TRBD1 for D (5 bases). The germline V gene encodes CDR1 LNHDA and CDR2 SQIVND (reference sequence). Trimming shortened V by 10 bases and J by 0 bases, and 10 bases separated the two germline ends. The CDR3 runs 13 residues. Here the CDR3 reads CATRQPSGNTIYF. The CDR3 bases are TGTGCCACAAGACAGCCCTCTGGAAACACCATATATTTT.